The 27 T cell receptor beta chains below were found in one sample sequenced in a study of blood T cell repertoires in COVID-19. Generated by immunoSEQ multiplex PCR, the TCRdb table keeps only in-frame clones and is missing some. The data contain hundreds of thousands of clones, approximately 82% of them seen just once; the ten biggest clones take up roughly 5.8%. Source material: peripheral blood. The receptors were sampled from a man older than 75 with acute or convalescent COVID-19.

CDR3: CAGKRQGRNEQYF. Written as DNA, the CDR3 is TGTGCCGGAAAGAGACAGGGAAGGAACGAGCAGTACTTC. The chain recombines TRBV28 with TRBJ2-7, with 7 bases that match TRBD1. Germline trimming cut 11 bases from V and 5 bases from J; bases unmatched to any gene: 12. The CDR3 runs to 13 residues. Germline loops: CDR1 MDHEN, CDR2 SYDVKM.

The rearrangement links TRBV28 to TRBJ1-3; 7 nucleotides line up with TRBD1. J gave up 4 bases and V 5 bases, and 17 bases lay outside the gene matches. The CDR3 consists of 18 residues. Germline values: CDR1 MDHEN, CDR2 SYDVKM. The CDR3 sequence: CASSPPGQRIQTGNTIYF. CDR3 coding DNA: TGTGCCAGCAGTCCCCCGGGACAGCGGATCCAGACAGGAAACACCATATATTTT.

The sample holds one count of this clone. The chain is built from TRBV28 and TRBJ2-7; 9 nucleotides agree with TRBD1. Trimming took 6 bases from V and 5 from J; bases not matched to a gene: 11. Germline CDR1 reads MDHEN; CDR2 reads SYDVKM. The CDR3 is 15 residues long. CDR3 coding DNA: TGTGCCAGCAGGCCAAGGGACAGGGAAATCCACGAGCAGTACTTC. It yields the protein CASRPRDREIHEQYF.

This clone was observed a few times. The V gene is TRBV5-8, the J gene TRBJ1-5; TRBD1 agrees at 7 bases. J was trimmed by 7 bases and V by 2 bases; bases with no gene match: 3. Germline-derived CDR1 and CDR2 are SGHTS and YDEGEE. The CDR3 spans 13 residues. Here the CDR3 reads CASSFQGVQPQHF. In DNA form, the CDR3 reads TGTGCCAGCAGCTTCCAGGGGGTCCAGCCCCAGCATTTT.

The CDR3 is CASSGQGNQPQHF. CDR3 DNA sequence: TGTGCCTCCTCGGGACAGGGCAATCAGCCCCAGCATTTT. The chain carries TRBV7-9 and TRBJ1-5; 8 positions agree with TRBD1. The CDR3 runs to 13 residues. Germline V gene data show CDR1 as SEHNR and CDR2 as FQNEAQ (reference sequence). The junction had 5 bases not matched to a gene; V was cut back by 11 bases and J by 2 bases.

The chain carries TRBV15 and TRBJ2-7; tentatively, D is TRBD2 (6 bases). This CDR3 has 16 amino acids. Between the trimmed V and J ends, which lost 0 bases and 0 bases, there was a span of 12 bases. Germline V gene lookup returns CDR1 LNHNV and CDR2 YYDKDF (reference sequence). CDR3 amino acids: CATSRDYLASSYEQYF. As DNA, the CDR3 is TGTGCCACCAGCAGAGATTACCTAGCGAGCTCCTACGAGCAGTACTTC. Together with reference TRBV15 and TRBJ2-7, the CDR3 gives the full variable domain: DAMVIQNPRYQVTQFGKPVTLSCSQTLNHNVMYWYQQKSSQAPKLLFHYYDKDFNNEADTPDNFQSRRPNTSFCFLDIRSPGLGDTAMYLCATSRDYLASSYEQYFGPGTRLTVT.

The V gene is TRBV29-1, the J gene TRBJ1-3; TRBD1 might be the D (6 bases). Trimming took off 6 bases at V and 2 bases at J, with 20 bases between the two ends. Germline CDR1 reads SQVTM; CDR2 reads ANQGSEA. The CDR3 totals 16 residues. The CDR3 here is CSVETRGSGPGNTIYF. The CDR3 DNA is TGCAGCGTAGAAACCAGGGGAAGCGGCCCTGGAAACACCATATATTTT.

The CDR3 loop reads CASRLDRGGNQETQYF. Here the CDR3 DNA reads TGTGCCAGCAGACTCGACAGGGGTGGGAACCAAGAGACCCAGTACTTC. This rearrangement joins TRBV27 to TRBJ2-5; 8 bases align to TRBD1. The V segment lost 6 bases and the J segment 0 bases; nucleotides outside the gene matches: 9. Germline lookup yields CDR1 MNHEY and CDR2 SMNVEV (reference sequence). This CDR3 is built from 16 residues.

J is TRBJ2-4 and V is TRBV19; TRBD1 agrees at 9 bases. The CDR3 totals 15 residues. Losses at the gene ends were 5 bases for V and 9 bases for J; bases not matched to a gene: 11. CDR1 is LNHDA, CDR2 SQIVND, per germline (reference sequence). CDR3 coding DNA: TGTGCCAGTAGTTCGGACGGGACAGGGTTGTCCATTCAGTACTTC. Residues: CASSSDGTGLSIQYF.

J is TRBJ1-3 and V is TRBV19; TRBD1 aligns across 7 bases. Germline values: CDR1 LNHDA, CDR2 SQIVND (reference sequence). With V trimmed by 5 bases and J by 0 bases, 7 bases remained unmatched. The CDR3 extends over 16 amino acids. CDR3 coding DNA: TGTGCCAGTAGTCCTATGACAGGGTTCTCTGGAAACACCATATATTTT. Translation gives CASSPMTGFSGNTIYF. Full variable domain (outside the CDR3, taken from reference TRBV19 and TRBJ1-3): DGGITQSPKYLFRKEGQNVTLSCEQNLNHDAMYWYRQDPGQGLRLIYYSQIVNDFQKGDIAEGYSVSREKKESFPLTVTSAQKNPTAFYLCASSPMTGFSGNTIYFGEGSWLTVV.

This chain uses TRBV6-4 with TRBJ1-4; tentative D call: TRBD1 (5 bases). This CDR3 has 13 residues. Looked up from germline, CDR1 is MRHNA and CDR2 is SNTAGT. V lost 4 bases, J lost 4 bases, and 7 bases lay in between. The CDR3 protein is CASSAQGNEKLFF. The CDR3 region has the DNA TGTGCCAGCAGTGCCCAGGGTAATGAAAAACTGTTTTTT.

This rearrangement joins TRBV3-1 (or the pseudogene TRBV3-2) to TRBJ2-3, with D possibly TRBD2 on 6 matching bases. The CDR3 spans 17 residues. Trimming stripped 1 base from V and 1 base from J, with 15 bases between. CDR1 is LGHDT, CDR2 YNNKEL, per germline (reference sequence). The CDR3 region has the DNA TGTGCCAGCAGCCAAGGAGAGTTGAGGAGGGGCACAGATACGCAGTATTTT. This translates into CASSQGELRRGTDTQYF.

The CDR3 DNA follows: TGTGCCAGCAGCTTGAGGGGACAGTACCAAGAGACCCAGTACTTC. Translating it yields CASSLRGQYQETQYF. This chain joins TRBV11-2 and TRBJ2-5, with 7 bases fitting TRBD1. The CDR3 consists of 15 residues. Trimming cost V 3 bases and J 0 bases; bases outside gene matches: 4. Germline V gene lookup returns CDR1 SGHAT and CDR2 FQNNGV.

V usage is TRBV3-1 (or the pseudogene TRBV3-2) and J usage is TRBJ1-5, with D unresolved. The germline V gene has CDR1 LGHDT and CDR2 YNNKEL (reference sequence). The CDR3 is 12 amino acids. Trimming pared 4 bases from V and 6 bases from J, leaving 7 bases between. The CDR3 DNA is TGTGCCAGCAGCCGAGGCTTTCAGCCCCAGCATTTT. Its translation: CASSRGFQPQHF.

This clone was recorded only once. The genes are TRBV29-1 and TRBJ1-1; 8 nucleotides line up with TRBD1. The CDR3 has 11 amino acids. V dropped 6 bases and J dropped 4; count of bases not matched to a gene: 1. The V gene's germline CDR1 is SQVTM and CDR2 ANQGSEA. CDR3 nucleotide sequence: TGCAGCGTCGGACAGGGCACTGAAGCTTTCTTT. It encodes CSVGQGTEAFF.

The gene calls are TRBV27 and TRBJ2-7; TRBD2 matches 7 bases. The CDR3 has 14 amino acids. The V gene end was trimmed by 5 bases and the J gene end by 0 bases; junction bases not matched to a gene: 4. Germline V gene lookup returns CDR1 MNHEY and CDR2 SMNVEV (reference sequence). DNA for the CDR3: TGTGCCAGCAGTGACCGGGACTACTCCTACGAGCAGTACTTC. As protein: CASSDRDYSYEQYF.

The gene calls are TRBV5-1 and TRBJ2-3, with 13 bases fitting TRBD2. Germline V gene lookup returns CDR1 SGHRS and CDR2 YFSETQ. The V segment lost 4 bases and the J segment 4 bases; nucleotides outside the gene matches: 3. The CDR3 totals 15 residues. CDR3 DNA: TGCGCCAGCAGCCGGACTAGCGGGGGAGCAGATACGCAGTATTTT. This sequence encodes CASSRTSGGADTQYF.

The chain links TRBV5-6 to TRBJ2-1; 8 bases line up with TRBD2. This CDR3 spans 14 amino acids. Germline-derived CDR1 and CDR2 are SGHDT and YYEEEE. Losses at the gene ends were 4 bases for V and 4 bases for J; bases not matched to a gene: 4. The CDR3 reads CASSRPGGYNEQFF. The DNA of the CDR3 is TGTGCCAGCAGCCGCCCGGGAGGGTACAATGAGCAGTTCTTC.

This sequence joins TRBV3-1 (or the pseudogene TRBV3-2) and TRBJ2-1, with 10 nucleotides matching TRBD1. V shed 4 bases, J shed 4 bases, and the junction held 7 bases outside the gene matches. This CDR3 is built from 16 residues. Looked up from germline, CDR1 is LGHDT and CDR2 is YNNKEL (reference sequence). The chain's CDR3 is CASSPPTGQGYNEQFF. In DNA, the CDR3 is TGTGCCAGCAGCCCTCCCACGGGACAGGGGTACAATGAGCAGTTCTTC.

J is TRBJ1-4 and V is TRBV7-2, with 9 bases matching TRBD1. The CDR3 contains 18 residues. The J segment lost 4 bases and the V segment lost 8 bases, leaving 17 bases of the junction unmatched. Germline loops: CDR1 SGHTA, CDR2 FQGNSA. Here the CDR3 DNA reads TGTGCCAGCCGGAAATCCGGGACAGGGCAGGTTCTTAATGAAAAACTGTTTTTT. Translated: CASRKSGTGQVLNEKLFF.

The V call is TRBV2, the J call TRBJ1-4; D ambiguous. Trimming cost V 6 bases and J 7 bases, with 6 bases left between them. The germline gives CDR1 SNHLY, CDR2 FYNNEI. CDR3 length: 11 residues. CDR3 nucleotide sequence: TGTGCCAGCAGCAAATTTGAAAAACTGTTTTTT. This translates into CASSKFEKLFF.

The V and J genes are TRBV30 and TRBJ2-2; D is ambiguous. The CDR3 totals 15 residues. V was cut by 0 bases and J by 1 base, with 9 bases left in between. Germline loops: CDR1 GTSNPN, CDR2 SVGIG (reference sequence). The CDR3 reads CAWSVRAGNTGELFF. The CDR3 DNA is TGTGCCTGGAGTGTAAGAGCAGGGAACACCGGGGAGCTGTTTTTT.

The rearrangement joins TRBV19 to TRBJ1-5, with D tentatively TRBD1 (6 bases). This CDR3 has 15 amino acids. CDR1 and CDR2 (germline): LNHDA, SQIVND (reference sequence). Trimming took off 4 bases at V and 6 bases at J, with 16 bases between the two ends. The CDR3 coding sequence is TGTGCCAGTAGTAAATTACAGGGTTTTGGTCAGCCCCAGCATTTT. Protein: CASSKLQGFGQPQHF. The entire variable domain, with the rest obtained from reference TRBV19 and TRBJ1-5, is as follows: DGGITQSPKYLFRKEGQNVTLSCEQNLNHDAMYWYRQDPGQGLRLIYYSQIVNDFQKGDIAEGYSVSREKKESFPLTVTSAQKNPTAFYLCASSKLQGFGQPQHFGDGTRLSIL.

The chain has TRBV18 and TRBJ1-5; D perhaps matches TRBD1 (5 bases). The length of the CDR3 is 13 residues. V gave up 1 base and J gave up 5 bases, with 6 bases separating them. Germline CDR1 is KGHSH and CDR2 is LQKENI. For the CDR3, the DNA is TGTGCCAGCTCACCACAAGGGGATCAGCCCCAGCATTTT. It yields the protein CASSPQGDQPQHF.

This clone appeared a single time. The gene calls are TRBV5-1 and TRBJ2-3, with 13 bases identical to TRBD2. V shed 4 bases, J shed 0 bases, and the junction held 8 bases outside the gene matches. Germline V gene sequence: CDR1 SGHRS, CDR2 YFSETQ. The CDR3 has 18 residues. The CDR3 reads CASSRTSGGGYSTDTQYF. Written as DNA, the CDR3 is TGCGCCAGCAGCCGCACTAGCGGGGGGGGGTATAGCACAGATACGCAGTATTTT.

V usage is TRBV7-3 and J usage is TRBJ2-7; 7 bases align to TRBD2. Germline assignment: CDR1 SGHTA and CDR2 FQGTGA. This CDR3 contains 15 residues. The V segment lost 1 base and the J segment 4 bases; nucleotides outside the gene matches: 7. The CDR3 coding sequence is TGTGCCAGCAGCTTAATGGCTAGCGGTACATACGAGCAGTACTTC. Encoded protein: CASSLMASGTYEQYF.

This chain connects TRBV27 to TRBJ1-2; perhaps TRBD1 as D (6 bases). V lost 3 bases and J 3 bases, leaving 14 bases between the germline ends. This CDR3 is 15 amino acids long. The V gene's germline CDR1 is MNHEY and CDR2 SMNVEV (reference sequence). The CDR3 DNA follows: TGTGCCAGCAGTTTTATGGGGGCGCTTGACTATGGCTACACCTTC. It encodes CASSFMGALDYGYTF.